This TCR beta chain was obtained from a study of glioma-infiltrating T cells. The CDR3 is 13 residues long. Germline CDR1 and CDR2: LNHNV and YYDKDF (reference sequence). Trimming pared 0 bases from V and 6 bases from J, leaving 6 bases between. The iRepertoire nested amplicon-rescue multiplex PCR amplified TCR alpha and beta CDR3s from RNA. MiXCR, run by TCRdb on the multiplex PCR reads, gives a single entry per CDR3 protein. This table holds over 140,000 distinct CDR3 sequences, roughly two fifths found once. This clonotype was seen repeatedly, ten times or more. This clonotype was sampled from a human donor with low-grade glioma or glioblastoma, undergoing nonglioma brain surgery, or in good health (not recorded which). This chain joins TRBV15 and TRBJ2-1; D gene unclear. What was sequenced was glioma tissue, nonneoplastic brain tissue, or PBMCs (not recorded which). CDR3 nucleotides: TGTGCCACCAGCAGAGAAGGTCGCAATGAGCAGTTCTTC. Encoded protein: CATSREGRNEQFF. The complete variable domain, with remaining parts taken from reference TRBV15 and TRBJ2-1, reads DAMVIQNPRYQVTQFGKPVTLSCSQTLNHNVMYWYQQKSSQAPKLLFHYYDKDFNNEADTPDNFQSRRPNTSFCFLDIRSPGLGDTAMYLCATSREGRNEQFFGPGTRLTVL.